This T cell receptor beta chain comes out of a study of T cell repertoires in cytomegalovirus infection. As for the study in general: Alongside well-studied HLA-B-restricted CMV epitopes, recently identified HLA-C-restricted CMV epitopes were also used.

This clonotype was seen many times. Its antigen is unidentified. CDR3 length equals 15 residues. Germline V gene sequence: CDR1 SGHTA, CDR2 FQGNSA. Trimming at V came to 5 bases and at J to 2 bases, leaving 8 bases not matched to a gene. MiXCR was run by TCRdb on the reads, yielding one entry per CDR3 protein. This sample has nearly 700,000 distinct CDR3 sequences, with 30% to 35% found just once. The material sequenced was cultured PBMCs, taken from culture after CMV antigen stimulation. The receptor comes from a human donor in good health (CMV status not recorded). Some clones in this sample may be carry-over from other donors' samples. The rearrangement uses TRBV7-2 and TRBJ2-7; 8 bases are shared with TRBD2. This CDR3 is CASSITSGAPYEQYF. In DNA form, the CDR3 reads TGTGCCAGCAGCATTACTAGCGGAGCCCCCTACGAGCAGTACTTC.